The clone carrying this TCR beta chain was seen repeatedly, ten times or more. Its cognate antigen is unknown. This sample is part of a study of cytomegalovirus exposure and HLA in healthy donors. Points from the study as a whole: A later look showed TCR association rates differing by HLA locus, highest for DRB1 and lowest for HLA-C.

All donors participated as healthy donors of bone marrow. The V segment lost 5 bases and the J segment 3 bases; nucleotides outside the gene matches: 10. This CDR3 is built from 16 residues. The V gene's germline CDR1 is MDHEN and CDR2 SYDVKM. Researchers ran the PCR with 60 Vbeta and 13 Jbeta primers. Profiled with immunoSEQ multiplex PCR; TCRdb holds only in-frame clones, not every one. The data hold roughly 120,000 clones, with 79% observed a single time. Sequences were obtained from PBMCs. The chain recombines TRBV28 with TRBJ1-2; TRBD1 matches at 9 bases. The TCR originated in a man aged 30-40 years in good health and CMV-seropositive. The CDR3, as DNA: TGTGCCAGCAGTGGAATAGGGACAGGGATGGACTATGGCTACACCTTC. Its protein is CASSGIGTGMDYGYTF.